This entry features one TCR beta chain sequence. The target antigen is unknown. This specimen belongs to a study of beta chain features in type 1 diabetes. Study-level findings and limits: VDJ junctions in type 1 diabetes patients carried more deletions and fewer insertions.

Expressed TCRB transcripts were sequenced, since all the RNA that had been isolated was reverse transcribed. Profiled with immunoSEQ multiplex PCR; TCRdb holds only in-frame clones, not every one. The sample holds fewer than 350,000 clones, around 20% seen once. V was shortened by 0 bases and J by 4 bases, with 6 bases between the two germline ends. Germline V lookup: CDR1 SGDLS, CDR2 YYNGEE. The length of the CDR3 is 13 residues. The sequence derives from a young woman in good health. Sequencing was carried out using naive CD4+ T cells from blood. This sequence joins TRBV9 and TRBJ2-3; D gene unclear. For the CDR3, the DNA is TGTGCCAGCAGCGTAGCAGCGCCAGATACGCAGTATTTT. Its translation is CASSVAAPDTQYF.